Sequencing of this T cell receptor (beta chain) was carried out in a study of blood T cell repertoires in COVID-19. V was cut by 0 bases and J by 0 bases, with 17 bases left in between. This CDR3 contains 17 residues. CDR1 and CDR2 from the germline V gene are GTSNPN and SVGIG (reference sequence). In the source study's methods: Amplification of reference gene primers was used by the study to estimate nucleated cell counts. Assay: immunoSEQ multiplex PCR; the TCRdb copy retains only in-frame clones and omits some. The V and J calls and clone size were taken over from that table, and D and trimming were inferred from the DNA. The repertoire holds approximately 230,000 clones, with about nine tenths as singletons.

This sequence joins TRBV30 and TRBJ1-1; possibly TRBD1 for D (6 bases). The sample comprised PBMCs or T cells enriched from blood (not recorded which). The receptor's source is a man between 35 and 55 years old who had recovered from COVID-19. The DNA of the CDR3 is TGTGCCTGGAGTGTTCCCAGGGGCGACTTTATGAACACTGAAGCTTTCTTT. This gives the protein CAWSVPRGDFMNTEAFF.